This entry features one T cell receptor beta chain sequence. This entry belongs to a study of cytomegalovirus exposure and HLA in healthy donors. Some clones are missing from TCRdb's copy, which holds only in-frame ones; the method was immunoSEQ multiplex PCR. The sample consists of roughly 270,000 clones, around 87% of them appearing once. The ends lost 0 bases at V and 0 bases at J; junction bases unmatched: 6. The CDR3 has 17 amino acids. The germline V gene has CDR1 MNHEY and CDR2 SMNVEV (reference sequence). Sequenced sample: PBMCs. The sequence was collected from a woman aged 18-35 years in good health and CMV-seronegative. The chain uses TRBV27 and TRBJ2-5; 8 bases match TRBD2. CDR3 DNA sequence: TGTGCCAGCAGTTTATCTTACGCTAGCGGGTACCAAGAGACCCAGTACTTC. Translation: CASSLSYASGYQETQYF.